Below are 32 T cell receptor beta chains sequenced from a single sample in a study of T cell repertoires in cytomegalovirus infection. Via MiXCR, TCRdb re-called the reads, giving one row per CDR3 protein. The sample lists 200,000 to 300,000 distinct CDR3 sequences, roughly 9.1% occurring once. The sequenced material came from PBMCs. The receptors come from a human donor in good health (CMV status not recorded). Some clones in this sample may be carry-over from other donors' samples.

The gene calls are TRBV11-3 and TRBJ2-7, with no clear D. This CDR3 is 15 amino acids long. Germline V CDR1 and CDR2: SGHNT, YENEEA. Trimming took off 1 base at V and 1 base at J, with 11 bases between the two ends. As DNA, the CDR3 is TGTGCCAGCAGCTTAGGCCTAATCGGATCCTACGAGCAGTACTTC. Translated, it gives CASSLGLIGSYEQYF.

This clonotype was seen at least ten times. The chain joins TRBV7-2 to TRBJ2-1; 7 bases fit TRBD1. The CDR3 has 16 amino acids. Per the germline V gene, CDR1 is SGHTA and CDR2 is FQGNSA. After removal of 0 bases from V and 0 bases from J, the junction contained 2 bases not matched to a gene. The CDR3 sequence: CASSLARTGSYNEQFF. Written as DNA, the CDR3 is TGTGCCAGCAGCTTAGCCCGGACAGGCTCCTACAATGAGCAGTTCTTC.

This clonotype showed up many times. The chain uses TRBV12-3 or TRBV12-4 and TRBJ2-7; 12 bases map to TRBD1. With 5 bases clipped from V and 1 base from J, the junction kept 6 bases outside the gene matches. The CDR3 extends over 16 amino acids. Here the CDR3 reads CASSIRDRGLSYEQYF. DNA for the CDR3: TGTGCCAGCAGTATCCGGGACAGGGGGCTATCCTACGAGCAGTACTTC.

At least ten counts were recorded for this clonotype. CDR3 nucleotide sequence: TGTGCGTCCCAAATAGCGGGGCTCGATGAGCAGTTCTTC. This codes for CASQIAGLDEQFF. V usage is TRBV19 and J usage is TRBJ2-1; 8 bases are shared with TRBD2. This CDR3 comprises 13 residues. Germline CDR1 is LNHDA and CDR2 is SQIVND (reference sequence).

This clonotype was detected many times. The rearrangement links TRBV15 to TRBJ2-6, with TRBD1 matching 8 bases. Germline-derived CDR1 and CDR2 are LNHNV and YYDKDF (reference sequence). V shed 4 bases, J shed 4 bases, and the junction held 12 bases outside the gene matches. The CDR3 spans 18 residues. The CDR3 region is CATSTDRGTFRGANVLTF. As DNA, the CDR3 is TGTGCCACCAGCACAGACAGGGGTACTTTTCGCGGGGCCAACGTCCTGACTTTC.

The table lists this clonotype with many counts. The chain uses TRBV7-2 and TRBJ1-5; D is possibly TRBD1 (5 bases). From germline, CDR1 is SGHTA and CDR2 FQGNSA. V was trimmed by 1 base and J by 2 bases, leaving 9 bases between them. This CDR3 has 15 amino acids. The CDR3 region is CASSLDAGGNQPQHF. The DNA of the CDR3 is TGTGCCAGCAGCTTAGACGCGGGGGGCAATCAGCCCCAGCATTTT.

This clonotype was counted only a few times. Germline is not matched at one junction end, which may reflect a read error. The chain uses TRBV5-3 and TRBJ1-1; no firm D call. TRBV5-3 is identified as an open reading frame with a role that is uncertain. CDR3 length equals 12 residues. The CDR3 DNA reads TGTGCCAGCAGCTTGGAACTCCACGAAGCTTTCTTT. Translated, it gives CASSLELHEAFF.

At least ten counts were recorded for this clonotype. The V call is TRBV7-2, the J call TRBJ1-1, with no clear D. CDR1 is SGHTA and CDR2 is FQGNSA in the germline V gene. The ends were cut back, 5 bases at V and 0 bases at J, with 13 bases in the middle. The CDR3 extends over 15 amino acids. The CDR3: CASSPTVNMNTEAFF. In DNA, the CDR3 is TGTGCCAGCAGCCCCACAGTGAACATGAACACTGAAGCTTTCTTT.

This clonotype was observed many times. This rearrangement joins TRBV14 to TRBJ2-7; D call uncertain. The CDR3 has 14 amino acids. V lost 3 bases to trimming and J lost 5 bases, with 14 bases between them. Germline lookup yields CDR1 SGHDN and CDR2 FVKESK. CDR3 in amino acids: CASSQAESRNEQYF. The CDR3 DNA is TGTGCCAGCAGCCAGGCGGAATCGAGGAACGAGCAGTACTTC.

This clonotype was found many times. The chain is built from TRBV7-2 and TRBJ1-2, with 8 bases that match TRBD1. The CDR3 is 15 residues long. Germline V gives CDR1 SGHTA, CDR2 FQGNSA. The V gene end was trimmed by 1 base and the J gene end by 8 bases; junction bases not matched to a gene: 9. The CDR3 here is CASSLESWTGQGYTF. CDR3 nucleotides: TGTGCCAGCAGCTTAGAATCCTGGACAGGGCAGGGCTACACCTTC.

At least ten counts were recorded for this clonotype. V gene TRBV7-2 combines with J gene TRBJ2-5; 8 bases fit TRBD1. The length of the CDR3 is 16 residues. Germline loops: CDR1 SGHTA, CDR2 FQGNSA. With 5 bases clipped from V and 5 bases from J, the junction kept 13 bases outside the gene matches. The CDR3 DNA reads as TGTGCCAGCAGCAATAGACAGGGGCCGCCCCGGGAGACCCAGTACTTC. Its protein is CASSNRQGPPRETQYF.

This chain links TRBV29-1 with TRBJ2-2; the D is unclear. Trimming cost V 3 bases and J 2 bases, with 7 bases left between them. The CDR3 spans 13 residues. Germline CDR1 is SQVTM and CDR2 is ANQGSEA. CDR3 bases: TGCAGCGTTGATTTGGGTAACACCGGGGAGCTGTTTTTT. This codes for CSVDLGNTGELFF.

The sample holds many counts of this clonotype. The chain carries TRBV7-2 and TRBJ1-6; D not certain. Germline V lookup: CDR1 SGHTA, CDR2 FQGNSA. V lost 5 bases to trimming and J lost 7 bases, with 9 bases between them. This CDR3 is 13 amino acids long. The CDR3 here is CASSPQWNSPLHF. In nucleotides, the CDR3 is TGTGCCAGCAGCCCGCAGTGGAATTCACCCCTCCACTTT.

The chain uses TRBV29-1 and TRBJ1-2; no clear D gene. In germline, CDR1 is SQVTM, CDR2 ANQGSEA. The V end was cut by 5 bases, the J end by 0 bases, with 7 bases between. This CDR3 has 12 residues. CDR3 coding DNA: TGCAGCGTTATGTGGTCTAACTATGGCTACACCTTC. This translates into CSVMWSNYGYTF.

The chain carries TRBV7-2 and TRBJ1-1; tentative D call: TRBD1 (5 bases). Trimming removed 5 bases at V and 5 bases at J, with 21 bases between. CDR1 is SGHTA and CDR2 is FQGNSA in the germline V gene. The length of the CDR3 is 16 residues. CDR3 sequence: CASSQARGGGPTEAFF. Written as DNA, the CDR3 is TGTGCCAGCAGCCAAGCCCGTGGGGGTGGGCCTACTGAAGCTTTCTTT.

There are many counts of this clonotype. This chain connects TRBV7-6 to TRBJ1-1; D not certain. The V gene's germline CDR1 is SGHVS and CDR2 FNYEAQ. The V end lost 6 bases, the J end lost 0 bases, and 14 bases lay between the germline ends. The CDR3 length is 15 residues. The DNA of the CDR3 is TGTGCCAGCAGTCGCAGCTATGACATGAACACTGAAGCTTTCTTT. Translating it yields CASSRSYDMNTEAFF.

The chain uses TRBV4-1 and TRBJ1-2; D gene ambiguous. Per the germline V gene, CDR1 is MGHRA and CDR2 is YSYEKL. This CDR3 has 16 residues. Trimming stripped 0 bases from V and 0 bases from J, with 11 bases between. Here the CDR3 DNA reads TGCGCCAGCAGCCAAGAAGCGACGACGACTAACTATGGCTACACCTTC. This encodes CASSQEATTTNYGYTF.

Worth noting for this clonotype: A much larger clone differs by one base, so this may be a read error. V and J are TRBV7-2 and TRBJ1-5; D is possibly TRBD1 (6 bases). From germline, CDR1 is SGHTA and CDR2 FQGNSA. This CDR3 is built from 14 residues. The CDR3 sequence is CASSRTVGKQPQHF. The CDR3 DNA reads as TGTGCCAGCAGCCGGACAGTCGGCAAGCAGCCCCAGCATTTT.

Ten or more counts support this clonotype. J is TRBJ1-1 and V is TRBV4-1; 7 nucleotides align to TRBD1. Germline V CDR1 and CDR2: MGHRA, YSYEKL. V lost 0 bases to trimming and J lost 1 base; unmatched junction nucleotides: 17. The CDR3 has 20 amino acids. CDR3 nucleotide sequence: TGCGCCAGCAGCCAAGAAATCCAACAGGGGTTGGAATTATCGAACACTGAAGCTTTCTTT. Amino acids: CASSQEIQQGLELSNTEAFF.

This clonotype has at least ten counts. The chain couples TRBV7-9 to TRBJ2-5; no definite D call. Germline CDR1 reads SEHNR; CDR2 reads FQNEAQ (reference sequence). The CDR3 spans 13 residues. Deletions cut 8 bases from V and 2 bases from J, with 12 bases between. The CDR3 is CASRPALQETQYF. DNA for the CDR3: TGTGCCAGCCGACCTGCACTACAAGAGACCCAGTACTTC.

This clonotype was found many times. The CDR3 sequence: CASSSLPTGMNTEAFF. CDR3 nucleotides: TGTGCCAGCAGCTCCCTCCCGACAGGGATGAACACTGAAGCTTTCTTT. This rearrangement joins TRBV7-2 to TRBJ1-1, with 7 bases fitting TRBD1. The CDR3 covers 16 residues. Trimming at V came to 4 bases and at J to 0 bases, leaving 8 bases not matched to a gene. CDR1 SGHTA and CDR2 FQGNSA come from the germline V gene.

This clonotype occurred many times. The V gene is TRBV7-9, the J gene TRBJ1-2, with 8 nucleotides matching TRBD1. Germline CDR1 is SEHNR and CDR2 is FQNEAQ (reference sequence). The CDR3 spans 17 residues. The trim removed 1 base at V and 8 bases at J, leaving 15 bases unmatched. The CDR3 is CASSLVSTGQGGKGYTF. In DNA form, the CDR3 reads TGTGCCAGCAGCTTAGTCTCCACCGGACAGGGAGGAAAGGGCTACACCTTC.

This clonotype was seen repeatedly, ten times or more. The chain links TRBV7-2 to TRBJ2-5; TRBD1 or TRBD2 may be the D gene (5 bases each). The V end lost 3 bases, the J end lost 4 bases, and 9 bases lay between the germline ends. The CDR3 totals 13 residues. From germline, CDR1 is SGHTA and CDR2 FQGNSA. The DNA of the CDR3 is TGTGCCAGCAGCTTCCCGGGACGAGAGACCCAGTACTTC. Translation: CASSFPGRETQYF.

The chain links TRBV2 to TRBJ2-2; D possibly matches TRBD1 or TRBD2 (5 bases each). The length of the CDR3 is 15 residues. Per the germline V gene, CDR1 is SNHLY and CDR2 is FYNNEI. The ends were cut back, 5 bases at V and 5 bases at J, with 15 bases in the middle. CDR3 sequence (DNA): TGTGCCAGCAGTCAATACGGGACGGGGACCGGGGAGCTGTTTTTT. As protein: CASSQYGTGTGELFF. The variable domain in full, with the rest retrieved from reference TRBV2 and TRBJ2-2, is EPEVTQTPSHQVTQMGQEVILRCVPISNHLYFYWYRQILGQKVEFLVSFYNNEISEKSEIFDDQFSVERPDGSNFTLKIRSTKLEDSAMYFCASSQYGTGTGELFFGEGSRLTVL.

The chain combines TRBV25-1 with TRBJ1-6; D is unresolved. This CDR3 is 13 amino acids long. With 2 bases removed from V and 3 bases from J, the gap between germline ends came to 2 bases. Germline V CDR1 and CDR2: MGHDK, SYGVNS. CDR3 residues: CASSENYNSPLHF. The CDR3 nucleotides are TGTGCCAGCAGTGAAAACTATAATTCACCCCTCCACTTT.

This clonotype has ten or more counts. DNA of the CDR3: TGTGCCAGCGCGCTTACGGGCGGGGGGGCCTACAATGAGCAGTTCTTC. Its translation is CASALTGGGAYNEQFF. This chain joins TRBV6-1 and TRBJ2-1; TRBD2 matches 9 bases. The germline V gene has CDR1 MNHNS and CDR2 SASEGT. V lost 8 bases, J lost 2 bases, and 10 bases stayed unmatched. This CDR3 spans 16 amino acids.

There are many counts of this clonotype. The CDR3 spells CASSFDILREQYF. CDR3 DNA sequence: TGTGCCAGCAGCTTTGACATTCTCCGCGAGCAGTACTTC. This chain joins TRBV7-8 and TRBJ2-7; D gene unclear. The CDR3 totals 13 residues. Germline CDR1 is SGHVS and CDR2 is FQNEAQ. Trimming took off 3 bases at V and 6 bases at J, with 12 bases between the two ends.

This clonotype was picked up a small number of times. This chain joins TRBV27 and TRBJ2-7, with 7 nucleotides matching TRBD1. Losses at the gene ends were 5 bases for V and 1 base for J; bases not matched to a gene: 11. The length of the CDR3 is 16 residues. CDR1 and CDR2 (germline): MNHEY, SMNVEV (reference sequence). Here the CDR3 DNA reads TGTGCCAGCAGTCGCAGGTCCGGGACAGCATCCTACGAGCAGTACTTC. Its translation: CASSRRSGTASYEQYF.

A few counts support this clonotype. CDR3 residues: CASSWRQGSDYGYTF. CDR3 nucleotide sequence: TGTGCCAGCAGCTGGAGACAGGGGAGCGACTATGGCTACACCTTC. The chain is built from TRBV7-2 and TRBJ1-2; 8 nucleotides align to TRBD1. The CDR3 runs 15 residues. J lost 3 bases, V lost 4 bases, and 7 bases had no gene match. Per the germline V gene, CDR1 is SGHTA and CDR2 is FQGNSA.

This clonotype was counted only a few times. The chain is built from TRBV9 and TRBJ1-2; TRBD1 is a possible D gene (5 bases). The CDR3 totals 14 residues. CDR1 SGDLS and CDR2 YYNGEE come from the germline V gene. The V end was cut by 0 bases, the J end by 4 bases, with 10 bases between. CDR3 amino acids: CASSVGGASYGYTF. The DNA for the CDR3 is TGTGCCAGCAGCGTAGGGGGCGCATCCTATGGCTACACCTTC.

Many counts were recorded for this clonotype. This chain joins TRBV19 and TRBJ2-1, with D possibly TRBD1 on 5 matching bases. Germline CDR1 LNHDA, CDR2 SQIVND (reference sequence). The CDR3 loop spans 12 amino acids. Trimming removed 4 bases from V and 15 bases from J, with 16 bases in between. The CDR3 spells CASSTRQLLVFF. CDR3 bases: TGTGCCAGTAGTACGCGACAGCTATTGGTGTTCTTC.

The chain recombines TRBV6-2 or TRBV6-3 with TRBJ2-2; possible D gene TRBD1, 6 bases. CDR1 and CDR2 from the germline V gene are MNHEY and SVGEGT. The CDR3 extends over 13 amino acids. The V and J ends lost 6 bases and 7 bases respectively, with 12 bases between them. The CDR3 DNA is TGTGCCAGCAGCCAACAGGGCCACGGGGAGCTGTTTTTT. Encoded protein: CASSQQGHGELFF.